This T cell receptor beta chain comes out of a study of blood T cell repertoires in COVID-19 (TCRdb year 2020). Regarding the research as a whole: Samples covering the acute and convalescent phases of COVID-19 were provided by collaborators in the United States, Italy and Spain. The prospective study material was composed of cDNA or gDNA derived from T cells, B-cell-depleted T cells, or PBMCs. Subjects who had been exposed to COVID-19, were actively infected with it, or had recovered from it provided the deeply sampled blood TCRbeta repertoires that made up the dataset. The repertoires were made available in a free public database intended to serve as a resource for research on the immune response to SARS-CoV-2. Samples came from the ongoing ImmuneRACE study (first 160 participants) plus 1,254 subjects from 6 global collaborators. The sample metadata nearly always contained a de-identified subject ID, COVID-19 status, age in years and sex. Where HLA class I and class II types were available, the types were taken from metadata supplied by the sample provider, not from assay-based typing. Overall study outcomes, separate from this receptor: The quantity of clinical and demographic metadata differed by source and by participant and was supplied without curation.

Enrolling through a virtual design, the prospective study's participants ranged in age from about 18 to 89 years and lived across approximately 25 United States geographic areas. Cohort assignment in the prospective study relied on participant-reported clinical history from a screening survey and a study questionnaire. Recovered participants in ImmuneRACE Cohort 3 were defined as having two consecutive negative NP/OP PCR tests, clearance from a healthcare professional, or resolution of symptoms. In the prospective study, whole blood, serum and a nasopharyngeal or oropharyngeal swab were collected from each participant by mobile phlebotomists. Over a roughly 2-month period, participants in the prospective study had the option of providing additional blood draws and questionnaires. Before DNA extraction, prospective study blood samples were shipped either frozen or at room temperature. The immunoSEQ Assay, a bias-controlled multiplex PCR, was used to amplify TCRbeta CDR3 regions from genomic DNA. As for the authors' bioinformatics: Within the assay, amplification of reference gene primers was used to estimate how many nucleated cells each sample contained. To quantify the absolute abundance of each unique TCRbeta CDR3 rearrangement, sequence reads were collapsed and filtered. For each sample, productive Simpson clonality was calculated as the square root of Simpson's diversity index across productive rearrangements. What TCRdb holds here is the immuneACCESS table cut down to in-frame rearrangements. Part of the clones is not present; checked against another copy, under half of the missing clones reflect an unresolved V gene, and the others are unexplained. The DNA was the basis for D and trimming; V, J and clone size are from that table. This sample gives approximately 250,000 clones in total; roughly 91% of them show up just once. The leading ten clones occupy more than 3.5% of the sample.

The germline V gene specifies LGHNA as CDR1 and YSLEER as CDR2. Taken from cysteine to phenylalanine, the CDR3 has 15 residues. CDR3 DNA is the only sequence kept; it has 45 bases, read in frame from the first base. Relative to germline, V is 0 bases shorter and J is 0 bases shorter, with 8 bases between their ends. This clone came up a few times. The target of this receptor is not known. Base quality data are lacking; no much larger clone is found one base away. Material: PBMCs or T cells enriched from blood (not recorded which). The chain is encoded by TRBV4-3 joined to TRBJ1-2; a tentative D match to TRBD1 spans 5 bases. The sequence came from a woman in her twenties or thirties who had recovered from COVID-19. The CDR3 has the sequence CASSQENRPNYGYTF. DNA sequence: TGCGCCAGCAGCCAAGAGAACAGGCCTAACTATGGCTACACCTTC.